This passage covers 17 T cell receptor beta chains from one sample sequenced in a study of blood T cell repertoires in COVID-19. Profiling relied on immunoSEQ multiplex PCR, and the TCRdb table lists in-frame clones only, not all of them. The sample includes about 210,000 clones, 70% to 90% of them seen just once. The specimen sequenced was peripheral blood. These receptor sequences come from a woman between 40 and 50 years old with acute or convalescent COVID-19.

The genes are TRBV6-5 and TRBJ2-3, with TRBD2 identical over 8 bases. The CDR3 contains 14 residues. With 8 bases clipped from V and 3 bases from J, the junction kept 7 bases outside the gene matches. The germline V gene has CDR1 MNHEY and CDR2 SVGAGI. Here the CDR3 DNA reads TGTGCCAGCGGCCGGGGGGGCCTTACAGATACGCAGTATTTT. It yields the protein CASGRGGLTDTQYF.

The chain combines TRBV4-1 with TRBJ2-1; 7 nucleotides align to TRBD2. V was pared by 4 bases and J by 7 bases, with 13 bases of the junction left unmatched. Germline V lookup: CDR1 MGHRA, CDR2 YSYEKL. CDR3 length: 16 amino acids. CDR3 loop: CASSPGVYSGGNEQFF. CDR3 DNA sequence: TGCGCCAGCAGCCCAGGAGTTTATTCGGGGGGAAATGAGCAGTTCTTC.

This clone showed up just a few times. CDR3 in amino acids: CASSGPRTGRQGMFF. CDR3 nucleotides: TGTGCCAGCAGCGGTCCGAGAACCGGTCGGCAGGGAATGTTTTTT. The chain recombines TRBV9 with TRBJ2-2, with D maybe TRBD1 (5 bases). The CDR3 sequence is 15 residues long. Per the germline V gene, CDR1 is SGDLS and CDR2 is YYNGEE. Between the trimmed V and J ends, which lost 3 bases and 15 bases, there was a span of 24 bases.

The chain employs TRBV5-1 and TRBJ2-1, with TRBD1 identical over 8 bases. CDR1 SGHRS and CDR2 YFSETQ come from the germline V gene. Trimming at V came to 3 bases and at J to 7 bases, leaving 12 bases not matched to a gene. The CDR3 runs 16 residues. The CDR3 region has the DNA TGCGCCAGCAGCTCAGGACAGGGTATTAGCAGGAATGAGCAGTTCTTC. Translating it yields CASSSGQGISRNEQFF.

The chain links TRBV9 to TRBJ1-4, with TRBD1 matching 7 bases. J lost 3 bases, V lost 0 bases, and 2 bases had no gene match. The CDR3 sequence is 15 residues long. Germline V gene data show CDR1 as SGDLS and CDR2 as YYNGEE. The DNA of the CDR3 is TGTGCCAGCAGCGTAGCCGGGACAGCTAATGAAAAACTGTTTTTT. Translated, it gives CASSVAGTANEKLFF.

The chain joins TRBV7-9 to TRBJ1-4; maybe TRBD1 (5 bases). Trimming took off 3 bases at V and 8 bases at J, with 13 bases between the two ends. The CDR3 totals 14 residues. CDR1 and CDR2 (germline): SEHNR, FQNEAQ (reference sequence). In nucleotides, the CDR3 is TGTGCCAGCAGCTTTGAACAGGAAAAAGAAAAACTGTTTTTT. As protein: CASSFEQEKEKLFF. The full variable domain, in which reference TRBV7-9 and TRBJ1-4 provide the parts outside the CDR3, is DTGVSQNPRHKITKRGQNVTFRCDPISEHNRLYWYRQTLGQGPEFLTYFQNEAQLEKSRLLSDRFSAERPKGSFSTLEIQRTEQGDSAMYLCASSFEQEKEKLFFGSGTQLSVL.

This rearrangement joins TRBV24-1 to TRBJ2-5; a possible D gene is TRBD1 (5 bases). V lost 7 bases and J lost 5, with 10 bases in between. Germline V lookup: CDR1 KGHDR, CDR2 SFDVKD. The CDR3 length is 12 residues. CDR3 in amino acids: CATSDSEETQYF. DNA for the CDR3: TGTGCCACCAGCGACAGCGAGGAGACCCAGTACTTC.

The chain uses TRBV9 and TRBJ2-1; 10 bases are shared with TRBD2. V trimming: 9 bases; J trimming: 9 bases; junction bases outside the gene matches: 18. The CDR3 covers 16 residues. Germline assignment: CDR1 SGDLS and CDR2 YYNGEE. The CDR3 sequence is CATAPVGAGGPREQFF. The CDR3 nucleotides are TGTGCCACAGCCCCCGTTGGAGCGGGGGGGCCGCGTGAGCAGTTCTTC.

The genes are TRBV19 and TRBJ2-2; 13 bases map to TRBD2. The CDR3 sequence is 17 residues long. V dropped 4 bases and J dropped 6; count of bases not matched to a gene: 8. Germline V lookup: CDR1 LNHDA, CDR2 SQIVND (reference sequence). The CDR3 coding sequence is TGTGCCAGTAGTACCGCGACTAGCGGGGGGCCATCCGGGGAGCTGTTTTTT. It codes for CASSTATSGGPSGELFF. Drawing the rest from reference TRBV19 and TRBJ2-2, the complete variable domain is DGGITQSPKYLFRKEGQNVTLSCEQNLNHDAMYWYRQDPGQGLRLIYYSQIVNDFQKGDIAEGYSVSREKKESFPLTVTSAQKNPTAFYLCASSTATSGGPSGELFFGEGSRLTVL.

The J gene is TRBJ1-2, the V gene TRBV19; 9 nucleotides line up with TRBD1. Germline lookup yields CDR1 LNHDA and CDR2 SQIVND (reference sequence). CDR3 length: 16 residues. Trimming cost V 5 bases and J 3 bases; bases outside gene matches: 10. The CDR3 reads CASSGPGQGLYYGYTF. The CDR3 nucleotides are TGTGCCAGTAGTGGTCCGGGACAGGGCCTCTACTATGGCTACACCTTC.

The chain has TRBV2 and TRBJ1-1; the D gene is possibly TRBD1 (6 bases). With 7 bases removed from V and 0 bases from J, the gap between germline ends came to 12 bases. CDR1 is SNHLY, CDR2 FYNNEI, per germline. CDR3 size: 14 residues. The CDR3 DNA sequence: TGTGCCAGCATTTCGGGACATCTGAACACTGAAGCTTTCTTT. Encoded protein: CASISGHLNTEAFF.

This chain connects TRBV7-2 to TRBJ2-5, with 7 bases fitting TRBD1. CDR1 is SGHTA and CDR2 is FQGNSA in the germline V gene. After removal of 1 base from V and 3 bases from J, the junction contained 11 bases not matched to a gene. The CDR3 has 17 amino acids. CDR3 in DNA: TGTGCCAGCAGCTTAGTATCCTCCGGGACAGAGAAAGAGACCCAGTACTTC. This encodes CASSLVSSGTEKETQYF.

This clone has just one count. The CDR3 nucleotides are TGCAGCGTTAGCGGGGGGGCCTTAGATACGCAGTATTTT. Residues: CSVSGGALDTQYF. The chain carries TRBV29-1 and TRBJ2-3; 10 positions agree with TRBD2. This CDR3 comprises 13 residues. Germline-derived CDR1 and CDR2 are SQVTM and ANQGSEA. V shed 5 bases and J 5 bases; nucleotides not matched to a gene: 4.

This sequence joins TRBV7-6 and TRBJ2-2; possibly TRBD2 for D (6 bases). Germline V CDR1 and CDR2: SGHVS, FNYEAQ. The CDR3 is 15 amino acids. V dropped 5 bases and J dropped 1 base, with 11 bases sitting between them. The CDR3 DNA is TGTGCCAGCAGCCCTCCGGGACTGAACACCGGGGAGCTGTTTTTT. As protein: CASSPPGLNTGELFF.

The gene calls are TRBV6-2 or TRBV6-3 and TRBJ1-5; D uncertain. Trimming left V 6 bases short and J 4 bases short, with 7 bases between. CDR1 MNHEY and CDR2 SVGEGT come from the germline V gene. There are 12 residues in the CDR3. CDR3 nucleotide sequence: TGTGCCAGCAGCCCACAGAATCAGCCCCAGCATTTT. It codes for CASSPQNQPQHF.

This clone was seen more than once but under ten times. V usage is TRBV9 and J usage is TRBJ2-5, with D maybe TRBD1 (6 bases). Looked up from germline, CDR1 is SGDLS and CDR2 is YYNGEE. The CDR3 is 14 amino acids. The ends were cut back, 4 bases at V and 6 bases at J, with 16 bases in the middle. Written as DNA, the CDR3 is TGTGCCAGCAGCCAGGGACACCGAGGAAAGACCCAGTACTTC. Translated, it gives CASSQGHRGKTQYF. Variable domain in full (rest from reference TRBV9 and TRBJ2-5): DSGVTQTPKHLITATGQRVTLRCSPRSGDLSVYWYQQSLDQGLQFLIQYYNGEERAKGNILERFSAQQFPDLHSELNLSSLELGDSALYFCASSQGHRGKTQYFGPGTRLLVL.

V gene TRBV6-2 or TRBV6-3 combines with J gene TRBJ2-3; 8 nucleotides line up with TRBD2. The germline V gene encodes CDR1 MNHEY and CDR2 SVGEGT. This CDR3 contains 19 residues. V lost 6 bases, J lost 3 bases, and 20 bases stayed unmatched. As DNA, the CDR3 is TGTGCCAGCAGCCCCAGGCGAGCGGGGGCCACACGCCCGACAGATACGCAGTATTTT. It codes for CASSPRRAGATRPTDTQYF.